A single sample gave rise to the 26 T cell receptor beta chains below, sequenced in a study of CD8+ T cells in alopecia areata listed by TCRdb under 2018. This specimen's time point label, interpreted: baseline before oral tofacitinib. The method behind the library was the immunoSEQ multiplex PCR assay. RNA was extracted from all samples and reverse transcribed into cDNA as template for TCR sequencing. TCRdb provides this immuneACCESS table in a form limited to in-frame rearrangements. Some clones are lacking; in checked studies, under half of them reflect an unresolved V gene, and why the rest are absent is not known. Recorded for this sample are approximately 180,000 clones; approximately 56% of them occurred a single time. The ten largest clones represent about 15% of the sample. Sample: CD4+ T cells sorted from blood, taken at week 0. The source of these receptors is a human donor with alopecia areata.

This clone was seen a handful of times. V usage is TRBV5-6 and J usage is TRBJ1-4; unclear D gene. V dropped 4 bases and J dropped 6 bases, with 16 bases sitting between them. Germline V gene data show CDR1 as SGHDT and CDR2 as YYEEEE. CDR3 length: 15 residues. The CDR3 sequence: CASSSQWERHEKLFF. CDR3 nucleotide sequence: TGTGCCAGCAGCAGCCAATGGGAGAGGCATGAAAAACTGTTTTTT.

The gene calls are TRBV7-2 and TRBJ2-1, with D perhaps TRBD1 (6 bases). This CDR3 contains 16 residues. Germline V gene lookup returns CDR1 SGHTA and CDR2 FQGNSA. With 6 bases removed from V and 1 base from J, the gap between germline ends came to 16 bases. The CDR3 sequence is CASRTAGTQSYNEQFF. The CDR3, as DNA: TGTGCCAGCAGAACCGCTGGGACACAATCCTACAATGAGCAGTTCTTC.

The rearrangement uses TRBV18 and TRBJ1-1; no clear D. CDR1 and CDR2 (germline): KGHSH, LQKENI. V lost 3 bases and J 8 bases, leaving 13 bases between the germline ends. There are 13 residues in the CDR3. In DNA form, the CDR3 reads TGTGCCAGCTCACCTTCGACCCAGAGGGAAGCTTTCTTT. The encoded protein is CASSPSTQREAFF. The full variable domain, completed using reference TRBV18 and TRBJ1-1, is NAGVMQNPRHLVRRRGQEARLRCSPMKGHSHVYWYRQLPEEGLKFMVYLQKENIIDESGMPKERFSAEFPKEGPSILRIQQVVRGDSAAYFCASSPSTQREAFFGQGTRLTVV.

The rearrangement uses TRBV5-1 and TRBJ2-5; D is undetermined. Germline CDR1 SGHRS, CDR2 YFSETQ. This CDR3 is built from 12 residues. The V gene lost 2 bases and the J gene lost 3 bases, with 5 bases spanning the gap. CDR3 in amino acids: CASSFKEETQYF. The CDR3 nucleotides read TGCGCCAGCAGCTTTAAGGAAGAGACCCAGTACTTC. The whole variable domain, remainder taken from reference TRBV5-1 and TRBJ2-5, is KAGVTQTPRYLIKTRGQQVTLSCSPISGHRSVSWYQQTPGQGLQFLFEYFSETQRNKGNFPGRFSGRQFSNSRSEMNVSTLELGDSALYLCASSFKEETQYFGPGTRLLVL.

The rearrangement uses TRBV29-1 and TRBJ1-2; D is uncertain. The germline V gene has CDR1 SQVTM and CDR2 ANQGSEA. Trimming took off 4 bases at V and 7 bases at J, with 13 bases between the two ends. This CDR3 comprises 12 residues. The CDR3 loop is CSVVGQISGYTF. The DNA for the CDR3 is TGCAGCGTTGTCGGCCAAATCAGTGGCTACACCTTC. The whole variable domain, filled in from reference TRBV29-1 and TRBJ1-2, reads SAVISQKPSRDICQRGTSLTIQCQVDSQVTMMFWYRQQPGQSLTLIATANQGSEATYESGFVIDKFPISRPNLTFSTLTVSNMSPEDSSIYLCSVVGQISGYTFGSGTRLTVV.

This sequence joins TRBV29-1 and TRBJ1-4; 7 positions agree with TRBD1. The CDR3 contains 13 residues. The germline gives CDR1 SQVTM, CDR2 ANQGSEA. V gave up 4 bases and J gave up 2 bases; unmatched junction bases: 1. The CDR3 DNA follows: TGCAGCGTTGGGGGACAGACTAATGAAAAACTGTTTTTT. This translates into CSVGGQTNEKLFF.

The V gene is TRBV5-1, the J gene TRBJ1-6; D not resolved. There are 17 residues in the CDR3. Germline V gene data show CDR1 as SGHRS and CDR2 as YFSETQ. Deletions cut 1 base from V and 10 bases from J, with 21 bases between. CDR3 sequence: CASSLLPPGVPYSPLHF. DNA for the CDR3: TGCGCCAGCAGCTTGTTACCGCCCGGGGTTCCGTACTCACCCCTCCACTTT.

V is TRBV29-1 and J is TRBJ2-7; maybe TRBD1 (6 bases). Germline V CDR1 and CDR2: SQVTM, ANQGSEA. Trimming pared 3 bases from V and 6 bases from J, leaving 15 bases between. The CDR3 totals 13 residues. In DNA, the CDR3 is TGCAGCGTTGAGCAACAGGGAGTTCCCGAGCAGTACTTC. Its protein product is CSVEQQGVPEQYF.

This clone has at least ten counts. The same CDR3 is also encoded by other DNA sequences in this sample. The chain combines TRBV19 with TRBJ2-7; weak D call: TRBD1 (6 bases). Trimming took off 5 bases at V and 2 bases at J, with 13 bases between the two ends. This CDR3 region has 14 residues. Germline-derived CDR1 and CDR2 are LNHDA and SQIVND (reference sequence). The CDR3 bases are TGTGCCAGTAGTCCCGGGACAAGAACCTACGAGCAGTACTTC. It encodes CASSPGTRTYEQYF.

This clone has more than one count but fewer than ten. The same CDR3 is also encoded by other DNA sequences in this sample. The CDR3 protein is CASSSSGGSYNEQFF. For the CDR3, the DNA is TGCGCCAGCAGCTCGAGCGGGGGCTCCTACAATGAGCAGTTCTTC. The chain employs TRBV5-1 and TRBJ2-1; 8 nucleotides line up with TRBD2. The CDR3 has 15 amino acids. Looked up from germline, CDR1 is SGHRS and CDR2 is YFSETQ. V dropped 3 bases and J dropped 0; count of bases not matched to a gene: 2.

The V and J genes are TRBV7-9 and TRBJ1-5; possibly TRBD1 for D (6 bases). The CDR3 is 13 residues long. CDR1 and CDR2 (germline): SEHNR, FQNEAQ (reference sequence). Trimming left V 5 bases short and J 7 bases short, with 12 bases between. CDR3 residues: CASSNHREQPQHF. For the CDR3, the DNA is TGTGCCAGCAGCAATCACAGGGAACAGCCCCAGCATTTT.

The J gene is TRBJ2-7, the V gene TRBV30; weak D call: TRBD2 (5 bases). Trimming left V 0 bases short and J 2 bases short, with 11 bases between. This CDR3 comprises 14 residues. Germline loops: CDR1 GTSNPN, CDR2 SVGIG (reference sequence). CDR3 DNA sequence: TGTGCCTGGAGTGTTCGGAGGCAGACCTACGAGCAGTACTTC. It codes for CAWSVRRQTYEQYF.

This chain connects TRBV4-1 to TRBJ1-2, with TRBD1 matching 7 bases. Looked up from germline, CDR1 is MGHRA and CDR2 is YSYEKL. V lost 0 bases, J lost 5 bases, and 6 bases stayed unmatched. The CDR3 runs to 15 residues. CDR3 amino acids: CASSQERDSRYGYTF. Written as DNA, the CDR3 is TGCGCCAGCAGCCAAGAGCGGGACAGTCGATATGGCTACACCTTC.

In its sample, this clone was seen a few times. The rearrangement uses TRBV29-1 and TRBJ1-1; tentatively, D is TRBD1 (6 bases). CDR1 and CDR2 from the germline V gene are SQVTM and ANQGSEA. V was trimmed by 7 bases and J by 0 bases, leaving 12 bases between them. This CDR3 contains 13 residues. The CDR3 DNA is TGCAGCGGAACAGGGCCCATGAACACTGAAGCTTTCTTT. Protein: CSGTGPMNTEAFF.

The rearrangement links TRBV15 to TRBJ2-7, with D possibly TRBD1 on 5 matching bases. V lost 1 base to trimming and J lost 5 bases, with 15 bases between them. The length of the CDR3 is 15 residues. From germline, CDR1 is LNHNV and CDR2 YYDKDF (reference sequence). The CDR3 DNA sequence: TGTGCCACCAGCAGAGCTTGGGCAGGGCCAAACGAGCAGTACTTC. Translated: CATSRAWAGPNEQYF. Supplemented by reference TRBV15 and TRBJ2-7, the full variable domain reads DAMVIQNPRYQVTQFGKPVTLSCSQTLNHNVMYWYQQKSSQAPKLLFHYYDKDFNNEADTPDNFQSRRPNTSFCFLDIRSPGLGDTAMYLCATSRAWAGPNEQYFGPGTRLTVT.

This clone showed up just once. The J gene is TRBJ1-5, the V gene TRBV19, with D possibly matching TRBD1 (5 bases). The V gene lost 3 bases and the J gene lost 3 bases, with 9 bases spanning the gap. The CDR3 consists of 14 residues. Germline assignment: CDR1 LNHDA and CDR2 SQIVND (reference sequence). This CDR3 reads CASSILGVNQPQHF. DNA of the CDR3: TGTGCCAGTAGTATTTTAGGGGTCAATCAGCCCCAGCATTTT.

The CDR3 DNA is TGCGCCAGCAGTGAGCCACAGGGAAGACGCAATCAGCCCCAGCATTTT. This gives the protein CASSEPQGRRNQPQHF. The chain recombines TRBV10-2 with TRBJ1-5; a weak D match, TRBD1 (6 bases). Germline loops: CDR1 WSHSY, CDR2 SAAADI. The germline V and J ends were trimmed by 2 bases and 2 bases, with 13 bases remaining between them. CDR3 length: 16 residues.

The rearrangement uses TRBV30 and TRBJ1-4; D is uncertain. V was pared by 2 bases and J by 6 bases, with 13 bases between. In germline, CDR1 is GTSNPN, CDR2 SVGIG (reference sequence). The CDR3 is 14 amino acids. The CDR3 sequence: CAWSKHNGDEKLFF. CDR3 nucleotide sequence: TGTGCCTGGAGTAAACATAACGGGGATGAAAAACTGTTTTTT.

The gene calls are TRBV11-2 and TRBJ1-4, with D possibly being TRBD1 (6 bases). The length of the CDR3 is 14 residues. V was trimmed by 1 base and J by 6 bases, leaving 9 bases between them. Germline CDR1 is SGHAT and CDR2 is FQNNGV. CDR3 sequence reads: CASSLGQVDEKLFF. CDR3 in DNA: TGTGCCAGCAGCTTAGGACAGGTGGATGAAAAACTGTTTTTT.

This clone has a single count. The chain uses TRBV6-5 and TRBJ1-5; 10 bases line up with TRBD1. Germline V gene lookup returns CDR1 MNHEY and CDR2 SVGAGI. The CDR3 contains 14 residues. The V and J ends lost 6 bases and 7 bases, in that order; junction bases with no gene match: 6. The CDR3 region is CASREDRGGQPQHF. The CDR3 bases are TGTGCCAGCAGAGAGGACAGGGGGGGGCAGCCCCAGCATTTT.

The chain combines TRBV7-8 with TRBJ2-1; D gene uncertain. CDR1 and CDR2 from the germline V gene are SGHVS and FQNEAQ. Trimming removed 1 base at V and 8 bases at J, with 18 bases between. This CDR3 has 16 amino acids. The CDR3 loop reads CASSLGQPSVKDEQFF. The CDR3 nucleotides read TGTGCCAGCAGCTTAGGGCAGCCGTCAGTTAAGGATGAGCAGTTCTTC. The complete variable domain, with remaining parts taken from reference TRBV7-8 and TRBJ2-1, reads GAGVSQSPRYKVAKRGQDVALRCDPISGHVSLFWYQQALGQGPEFLTYFQNEAQLDKSGLPSDRFFAERPEGSVSTLKIQRTQQEDSAVYLCASSLGQPSVKDEQFFGPGTRLTVL.

This clone was recorded a few times. The chain uses TRBV29-1 and TRBJ2-2; D not resolved. Looked up from germline, CDR1 is SQVTM and CDR2 is ANQGSEA. The length of the CDR3 is 14 residues. V lost 5 bases and J lost 6, with 16 bases in between. CDR3 nucleotides: TGCAGCGTTAGAATGGGTTCTGGTGCCGGGGAGCTGTTTTTT. The encoded protein is CSVRMGSGAGELFF.

The rearrangement uses TRBV9 and TRBJ2-7; unclear D gene. Germline V gene lookup returns CDR1 SGDLS and CDR2 YYNGEE. With 0 bases removed from V and 1 base from J, the gap between germline ends came to 8 bases. The CDR3 consists of 14 residues. CDR3 sequence: CASSVDQVSYEQYF. CDR3 sequence (DNA): TGTGCCAGCAGCGTAGATCAGGTTTCCTACGAGCAGTACTTC.

The chain has TRBV7-6 and TRBJ2-2, with D tentatively TRBD2 (5 bases). Trimming took 4 bases from V and 4 from J, leaving 10 bases between them. CDR3 length equals 14 residues. Germline lookup yields CDR1 SGHVS and CDR2 FNYEAQ. The CDR3 protein is CASSYEGSTGELFF. CDR3 DNA: TGTGCCAGCAGCTACGAGGGTTCCACCGGGGAGCTGTTTTTT.

This chain joins TRBV29-1 and TRBJ2-2, with 12 bases identical to TRBD2. This CDR3 is 13 amino acids long. V lost 8 bases to trimming and J lost 6 bases; unmatched junction nucleotides: 4. Germline lookup yields CDR1 SQVTM and CDR2 ANQGSEA. CDR3 sequence reads: CSTSGGPPGELFF. The CDR3 DNA reads TGCAGCACTAGCGGGGGGCCGCCCGGGGAGCTGTTTTTT.

The rearrangement joins TRBV5-1 to TRBJ2-1; unclear D gene. Trimming shortened V by 0 bases and J by 6 bases, and 10 bases separated the two germline ends. CDR3 length equals 14 residues. Germline V CDR1 and CDR2: SGHRS, YFSETQ. CDR3 nucleotides: TGCGCCAGCAGCTTGGGAAACCAGGCCAATGAGCAGTTCTTC. It specifies CASSLGNQANEQFF. The full variable domain, in which reference TRBV5-1 and TRBJ2-1 provide the parts outside the CDR3, is KAGVTQTPRYLIKTRGQQVTLSCSPISGHRSVSWYQQTPGQGLQFLFEYFSETQRNKGNFPGRFSGRQFSNSRSEMNVSTLELGDSALYLCASSLGNQANEQFFGPGTRLTVL.